The 3 T cell receptor beta chains below were found in one sample sequenced in a study of T cells in Graves' hyperthyroidism and ophthalmopathy. RNA transcripts were the template for amplifying TCR beta CDR3 regions. The HTBI set primed first-round TCR CDR3 RT-PCR. TCRdb recomputed calls from the multiplex PCR reads with MiXCR, one row per CDR3 protein. The sample has 300,000 to 450,000 distinct CDR3 sequences; approximately 15% are singletons. The material sequenced was blood. Receptors were obtained from a woman in her 30s with Graves' hyperthyroidism.

In this sample, this clonotype turned up a few times. The chain recombines TRBV29-1 with TRBJ1-1; TRBD1 might be the D (6 bases). Germline V CDR1 and CDR2: SQVTM, ANQGSEA. This CDR3 is built from 13 residues. Between the trimmed V and J ends, which lost 4 bases and 4 bases, there was a span of 13 bases. This chain's CDR3 is CSVVPGGGTEAFF. The DNA of the CDR3 is TGCAGCGTTGTACCCGGGGGCGGCACTGAAGCTTTCTTT.

This chain uses TRBV27 with TRBJ2-7; no clear D. Trimming pared 5 bases from V and 6 bases from J, leaving 11 bases between. The CDR3 runs to 12 residues. The germline CDR1 and CDR2 sequences are MNHEY and SMNVEV (reference sequence). CDR3 in amino acids: CASSPEWPEQYF. CDR3 DNA: TGTGCCAGCAGTCCCGAGTGGCCCGAGCAGTACTTC.

This chain uses TRBV5-1 with TRBJ2-2; the D is unclear. V was pared by 4 bases and J by 0 bases, with 10 bases between. The V gene's germline CDR1 is SGHRS and CDR2 YFSETQ. The CDR3 covers 15 residues. The CDR3 protein is CASSHRQANTGELFF. CDR3 bases: TGCGCCAGCAGCCATCGGCAGGCGAACACCGGGGAGCTGTTTTTT. The full variable domain, in which reference TRBV5-1 and TRBJ2-2 provide the parts outside the CDR3, is KAGVTQTPRYLIKTRGQQVTLSCSPISGHRSVSWYQQTPGQGLQFLFEYFSETQRNKGNFPGRFSGRQFSNSRSEMNVSTLELGDSALYLCASSHRQANTGELFFGEGSRLTVL.